What follows are 10 T cell receptor beta chains derived from one specimen sequenced in a study of T cell responses to AZD1222 COVID-19 vaccine (dated by TCRdb to about 2021). Library preparation used the immunoSEQ multiplex PCR assay. TCRdb took this table from immuneACCESS and kept in-frame rearrangements with V and J called. Such tables lack part of the clones; where checked against another copy, unresolved V genes explain under half of the gap, and the rest is unexplained. Counted in this sample were some 83,000 clones; more than 75% of them appeared once. 8.7% of the sample lies in the top ten. The sample's time point label is to be understood as: baseline before first vaccination. The source material was peripheral blood, sampled on day 0 of AZD1222 vaccination. The receptors here all came from an adult in good health.

The V call is TRBV9, the J call TRBJ1-1; no clear D gene. V was cut by 0 bases and J by 0 bases, with 12 bases left in between. Germline lookup yields CDR1 SGDLS and CDR2 YYNGEE. The CDR3 runs to 16 residues. The CDR3, as DNA: TGTGCCAGCAGCGTAGGTGCAGCCGGGGTGAACACTGAAGCTTTCTTT. Its protein is CASSVGAAGVNTEAFF. The full variable domain, completed using reference TRBV9 and TRBJ1-1, is DSGVTQTPKHLITATGQRVTLRCSPRSGDLSVYWYQQSLDQGLQFLIQYYNGEERAKGNILERFSAQQFPDLHSELNLSSLELGDSALYFCASSVGAAGVNTEAFFGQGTRLTVV.

The CDR3 DNA follows: TGTGCCAGCGTGGCGGGGGCTTCCACCTACAATGAGCAGTTCTTC. This translates into CASVAGASTYNEQFF. The chain is built from TRBV2 and TRBJ2-1; TRBD2 is a possible D gene (7 bases). Germline CDR1 is SNHLY and CDR2 is FYNNEI. V lost 8 bases to trimming and J lost 2 bases, with 16 bases between them. This CDR3 comprises 15 residues.

The chain links TRBV7-8 to TRBJ1-1, with a weak D call TRBD1 (5 bases). The length of the CDR3 is 14 residues. Germline assignment: CDR1 SGHVS and CDR2 FQNEAQ. The germline V and J ends were trimmed by 3 bases and 1 base, with 9 bases remaining between them. Written as DNA, the CDR3 is TGTGCCAGCAGCTTGTACAGGAAGAACACTGAAGCTTTCTTT. It is translated as CASSLYRKNTEAFF.

V gene TRBV5-6 combines with J gene TRBJ1-1, with D perhaps TRBD1 (6 bases). The V end was cut by 2 bases, the J end by 3 bases, with 11 bases between. Germline CDR1 reads SGHDT; CDR2 reads YYEEEE. The CDR3 consists of 14 residues. The CDR3: CASSLVDRYTEAFF. The CDR3 bases are TGTGCCAGCAGCTTAGTGGACAGATACACTGAAGCTTTCTTT.

The rearrangement joins TRBV27 to TRBJ2-1; D may be TRBD2 (6 bases). Germline CDR1 is MNHEY and CDR2 is SMNVEV (reference sequence). The CDR3 is 17 residues long. Trimming left V 5 bases short and J 0 bases short, with 17 bases between. The chain's CDR3 is CASSLRSRDSSYNEQFF. CDR3 DNA: TGTGCCAGCAGTCTCCGCTCCAGGGACTCCTCCTACAATGAGCAGTTCTTC.

V is TRBV7-2 and J is TRBJ2-7; TRBD2 matches 9 bases. Germline V gene sequence: CDR1 SGHTA, CDR2 FQGNSA. The CDR3 extends over 16 amino acids. Losses at the gene ends were 6 bases for V and 2 bases for J; bases not matched to a gene: 11. This CDR3 is CASSISGSLTPYEQYF. CDR3 nucleotides: TGTGCCAGCAGTATTAGCGGGAGTCTTACCCCCTACGAGCAGTACTTC. The full variable domain, its missing parts supplied by reference TRBV7-2 and TRBJ2-7, is GAGVSQSPSNKVTEKGKDVELRCDPISGHTALYWYRQSLGQGLEFLIYFQGNSAPDKSGLPSDRFSAERTGGSVSTLTIQRTQQEDSAVYLCASSISGSLTPYEQYFGPGTRLTVT.

V is TRBV3-1 (or the pseudogene TRBV3-2) and J is TRBJ2-4, with a tentative D call TRBD2 (6 bases). Germline loops: CDR1 LGHDT, CDR2 YNNKEL (reference sequence). Trimming shortened V by 0 bases and J by 10 bases, and 10 bases separated the two germline ends. The CDR3 runs to 13 residues. DNA of the CDR3: TGTGCCAGCAGCCAAGATGGGAGGAGGATTCAGTACTTC. Its protein is CASSQDGRRIQYF.

With regard to this clone: The germline gene is not matched at one end of the junction; a read error may be the cause. The rearrangement joins TRBV5-6 to TRBJ2-7, with D perhaps being TRBD1 or TRBD2 (7 bases each). CDR3 length equals 13 residues. Looked up from germline, CDR1 is SGHDT and CDR2 is YYEEEE. CDR3 loop: CASRPARGGFMDF. The CDR3 coding sequence is TGTGCCAGCAGGCCCGCCAGGGGGGGATTTATGGACTTC.

V usage is TRBV5-1 and J usage is TRBJ2-5; TRBD1 matches at 9 bases. The CDR3 is 15 amino acids. Germline lookup yields CDR1 SGHRS and CDR2 YFSETQ. V was clipped by 3 bases and J by 4 bases; unmatched bases: 7. Here the CDR3 reads CASSSAGTGRETQYF. CDR3 nucleotides: TGCGCCAGCAGCTCGGCCGGGACAGGGAGAGAGACCCAGTACTTC.

The chain combines TRBV7-2 with TRBJ1-4; no firm D call. With 1 base removed from V and 4 bases from J, the gap between germline ends came to 7 bases. The CDR3 extends over 14 amino acids. CDR1 is SGHTA and CDR2 is FQGNSA in the germline V gene. This CDR3 reads CASSLGWDNEKLFF. DNA of the CDR3: TGTGCCAGCAGCTTAGGGTGGGATAATGAAAAACTGTTTTTT.